The source of this T cell receptor beta chain is a study of cytomegalovirus exposure and HLA in healthy donors. Study outcomes and limitations: A previous analysis found most TCR beta V segments productive roughly 90% or roughly 30% of the time. In most subjects, TCR beta sequences reportedly gave accurate predictions of HLA-A and HLA-B alleles.

In the case of this clone: No antigen is known for it.

A multiplex PCR was run with 60 Vbeta primers and 13 Jbeta primers. The table came from immunoSEQ multiplex PCR; TCRdb's copy has only in-frame clones and leaves some out. Of some 150,000 clones in the sample, 70% to 90% are singletons; the top ten hold approximately 0.8%. J gave up 7 bases and V 7 bases, and 8 bases lay outside the gene matches. CDR3 length: 13 residues. The germline CDR1 and CDR2 sequences are SNHLY and FYNNEI. Source material: PBMCs. The chain carries TRBV2 and TRBJ1-2; 8 bases are shared with TRBD1. This receptor was obtained from a young woman in good health and CMV-seronegative. In DNA, the CDR3 is TGTGCCAGCACCCCCACAGGGGGAGGTGGCTACACCTTC. Translation: CASTPTGGGGYTF.